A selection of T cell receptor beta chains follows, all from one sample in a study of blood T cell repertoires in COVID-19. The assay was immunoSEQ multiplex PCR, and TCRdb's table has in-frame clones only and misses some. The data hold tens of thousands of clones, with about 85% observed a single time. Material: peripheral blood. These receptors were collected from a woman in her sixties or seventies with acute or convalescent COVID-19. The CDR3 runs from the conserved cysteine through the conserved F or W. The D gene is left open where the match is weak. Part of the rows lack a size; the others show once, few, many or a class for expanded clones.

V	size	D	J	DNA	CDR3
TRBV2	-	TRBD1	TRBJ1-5	TGTGCCAGCGGACGGACAGGGGGAGAACAGCCCCAGCATTTT	CASGRTGGEQPQHF
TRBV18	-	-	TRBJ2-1	TGTGCCAGCTCACTTCTTGCGAGCTCCTACAATGAGCAGTTCTTC	CASSLLASSYNEQFF
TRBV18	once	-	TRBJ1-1	TGTGCCAGCTCACCAAATTCCAGGGAGGGTGAAGCTTTCTTT	CASSPNSREGEAFF
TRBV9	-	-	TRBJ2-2	TGTGCCAGCAGCCTACAACCAGGCGCCGGGGAGCTGTTTTTT	CASSLQPGAGELFF
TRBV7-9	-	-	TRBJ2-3	TGTGCCAGCAGCTCCCAGCGAGCGGATAGCACAGATACGCAGTATTTT	CASSSQRADSTDTQYF
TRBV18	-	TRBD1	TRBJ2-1	TGTGCCAGCTCACCACCGAATTACAGGGGGTACAATGAGCAGTTCTTC	CASSPPNYRGYNEQFF
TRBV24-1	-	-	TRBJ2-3	TGTGCCACCAGTGATCTCCGCGGGTCCACCACAGATACGCAGTATTTT	CATSDLRGSTTDTQYF
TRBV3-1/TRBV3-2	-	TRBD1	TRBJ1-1	TGTGCCTCGAGCCTATTAGGGACAGTCGCTTTCTTT	CASSLLGTVAFF
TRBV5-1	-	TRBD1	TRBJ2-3	TGCGCCAGCAGCCAGGGGGCTAGCACAGATACGCAGTATTTT	CASSQGASTDTQYF
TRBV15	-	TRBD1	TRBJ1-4	TGTGCCACCAGCAGGAGATCCGGGACAGGTTATGAAAAACTGTTTTTT	CATSRRSGTGYEKLFF
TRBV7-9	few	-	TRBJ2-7	TGTGCCAGCAGCTCTCAGGGAAGCTCCTACGAGCAGTACTTC	CASSSQGSSYEQYF
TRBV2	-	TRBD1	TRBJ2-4	TGTGCCAGCATGAGGGACAGGATAATGGCCAAAAACATTCAGTACTTC	CASMRDRIMAKNIQYF
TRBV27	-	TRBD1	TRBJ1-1	TGTGCCAGCAGTTGGGGGACAGAGAACACTGAAGTTTTCTTT	CASSWGTENTEVFF
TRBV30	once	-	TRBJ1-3	TGTGCCTGGAGTACGGCTGGAAACACCATATATTTT	CAWSTAGNTIYF
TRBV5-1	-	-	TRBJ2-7	TGCGCCAGCAGCCCGATGGACAGCGTCTCCTACGAGCAGTACTTC	CASSPMDSVSYEQYF
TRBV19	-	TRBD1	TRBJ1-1	TGTGCCAGTAGTCAAGACAGGGATTCTGAAGCTTTCTTT	CASSQDRDSEAFF
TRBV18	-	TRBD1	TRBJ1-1	TGTGCCAGCTCAGGACAGGGGGGTACTGAAGCTTTCTTT	CASSGQGGTEAFF
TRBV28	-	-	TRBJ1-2	TGTGCCAGCAGCCCGGGGGGGATCTATAGCTACACCTTC	CASSPGGIYSYTF
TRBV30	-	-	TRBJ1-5	TGTGCCTGGAGTGTATCGGGGGTTCAGCCCCAGCATTTT	CAWSVSGVQPQHF
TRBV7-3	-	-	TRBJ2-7	TGTGCCAGCAGCTTGGGGCACGCCTCCTACGAGCAGTACTTC	CASSLGHASYEQYF
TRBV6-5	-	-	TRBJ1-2	TGTGCCAGCAGAACCCGGGATAACTATGGCTACACCTTC	CASRTRDNYGYTF
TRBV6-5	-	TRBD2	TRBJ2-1	TGTGCCAGCACCGGGACTAGCTCCTACAATGAGCAGTTCTTC	CASTGTSSYNEQFF
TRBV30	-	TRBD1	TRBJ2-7	TGTGCCTGGAGTCCGCTATGGGACAGCTCCTACGAGCAGTACTTC	CAWSPLWDSSYEQYF